Sequencing of this TCR beta chain was carried out in a study of cytomegalovirus exposure and HLA in healthy donors. Study-wide results and caveats: Available immune exposure information covered CMV serostatus only. Under in vitro conditions, a few CMV-associated chains were confirmed as specific for CMV antigens. Later work found that TCR association rates differed between HLA loci; DRB1 had the most and HLA-C the fewest.

The PCR employed 60 Vbeta primers together with 13 Jbeta primers. The table came from immunoSEQ multiplex PCR; TCRdb's copy has only in-frame clones and leaves some out. The data show around 150,000 clones, about 80% seen once. On this clone: As yet, its antigen is unknown.

Germline values: CDR1 SGHKS, CDR2 YYEKEE (reference sequence). CDR3 length: 13 residues. J lost 6 bases, V lost 2 bases, and 4 bases had no gene match. Donors counted as nominally healthy when sampled, yet unrecorded immune exposures were likely. The sequence was obtained from a man aged 50-60 years in good health and CMV-seropositive. Sequencing was carried out using PBMCs. This sequence joins TRBV5-5 and TRBJ1-2; 7 bases are a match to TRBD1. DNA for the CDR3: TGTGCCAGCAGCTTCACAGGGGCGGATGGCTACACCTTC. Protein: CASSFTGADGYTF.